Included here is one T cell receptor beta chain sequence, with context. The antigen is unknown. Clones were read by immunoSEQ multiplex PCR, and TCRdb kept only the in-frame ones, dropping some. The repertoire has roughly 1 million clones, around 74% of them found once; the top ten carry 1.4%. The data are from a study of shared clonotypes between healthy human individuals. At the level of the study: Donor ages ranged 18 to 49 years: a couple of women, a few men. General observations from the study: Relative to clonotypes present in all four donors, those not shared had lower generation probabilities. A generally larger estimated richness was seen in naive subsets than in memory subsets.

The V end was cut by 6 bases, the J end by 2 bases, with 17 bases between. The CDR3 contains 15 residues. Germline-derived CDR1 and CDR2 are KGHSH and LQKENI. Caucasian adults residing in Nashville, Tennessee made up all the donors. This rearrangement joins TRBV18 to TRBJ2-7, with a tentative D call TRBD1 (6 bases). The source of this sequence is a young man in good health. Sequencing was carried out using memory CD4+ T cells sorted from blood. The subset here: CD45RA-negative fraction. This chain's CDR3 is CASSRTVGPTYEQYF. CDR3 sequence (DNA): TGTGCCAGCTCCCGGACAGTCGGTCCCACCTACGAGCAGTACTTC.